This T cell receptor beta chain was retrieved from a study of T-cell memory formation after mild COVID-19. Study-wide findings and caveats: Day 15 to 85 contracting clones showed balanced CD4/CD8; later expanders leaned CD4+. CM and EM subsets held most contracting CD4+ clones; EMRA held CD8+ ones.

Each CDR3 protein is one row after TCRdb ran MiXCR on the 5' RACE reads. The table lists hundreds of thousands of distinct CDR3 sequences, roughly a sixth of them singletons. This clonotype was picked up many times. Its antigen remains unidentified. The junction departs from the called germline gene at one end, perhaps through a read error. CDR1 SGDLS and CDR2 YYNGEE come from the germline V gene. The CDR3 contains 15 residues. The rearrangement links TRBV9 to TRBJ2-3; 7 bases match TRBD2. Sequenced sample: PBMCs or a T cell subset sorted from them (not recorded which). The receptor's source is a man between 18 and 29 years old who had mild COVID-19 (a few samples of this study predate the infection). Cell type and time point are not known. The CDR3, as DNA: TGTGCCAGCAGCCCCTGGGGGGGGGACTCAGATACTCAGTATTTT. This translates into CASSPWGGDSDTQYF.